These 24 T cell receptor beta chains share one sample of origin, sequenced in a study of blood T cell repertoires in COVID-19. The table came from immunoSEQ multiplex PCR; TCRdb's copy has only in-frame clones and leaves some out. The sample contains more than 200,000 clones, approximately 85% of which appear only once. The material sequenced was peripheral blood. These receptors were collected from an elderly woman with COVID-19, enrolled during active disease.

This chain connects TRBV6-5 to TRBJ2-7; TRBD1 matches 9 bases. J lost 1 base, V lost 7 bases, and 8 bases had no gene match. Germline assignment: CDR1 MNHEY and CDR2 SVGAGI. The CDR3 loop spans 15 amino acids. CDR3 amino acids: CASTADRGRSYEQYF. CDR3 nucleotides: TGTGCCAGCACCGCTGACAGGGGGAGATCCTACGAGCAGTACTTC.

The chain is built from TRBV5-4 and TRBJ1-1; D unclear. CDR1 SGHNT and CDR2 YYREEE come from the germline V gene (reference sequence). This CDR3 comprises 15 residues. With 0 bases removed from V and 0 bases from J, the gap between germline ends came to 9 bases. The CDR3 DNA follows: TGTGCCAGCAGCTTGGAGGAGTCCTTGAACACTGAAGCTTTCTTT. As protein: CASSLEESLNTEAFF.

The V gene is TRBV5-5, the J gene TRBJ2-4; 9 bases fit TRBD1. This CDR3 contains 13 residues. V gave up 5 bases and J gave up 10 bases; unmatched junction bases: 7. CDR1 SGHKS and CDR2 YYEKEE come from the germline V gene (reference sequence). In DNA form, the CDR3 reads TGTGCCAGCAGTCTCCGGGACAGGGATATTCAGTACTTC. Protein product: CASSLRDRDIQYF.

V is TRBV3-1 (or the pseudogene TRBV3-2) and J is TRBJ1-1, with 9 bases fitting TRBD1. Trimming at V came to 1 base and at J to 5 bases, leaving 8 bases not matched to a gene. The CDR3 runs 16 residues. CDR1 is LGHDT and CDR2 is YNNKEL in the germline V gene (reference sequence). The CDR3 region has the DNA TGTGCCAGCAGCCAAGCAACACAGGGGGCTGGGACTGAAGCTTTCTTT. Its translation is CASSQATQGAGTEAFF.

This clone was detected a few times. V is TRBV6-1 and J is TRBJ1-5, with 10 positions matching TRBD1. From germline, CDR1 is MNHNS and CDR2 SASEGT. The CDR3 loop spans 16 amino acids. Trimming cost V 4 bases and J 2 bases; bases outside gene matches: 5. CDR3 loop: CASSVGTGARNQPQHF. The CDR3 DNA reads TGTGCCAGCAGTGTAGGGACAGGGGCCCGCAATCAGCCCCAGCATTTT.

The J gene is TRBJ2-7, the V gene TRBV5-6; 9 bases match TRBD1. The germline V gene encodes CDR1 SGHDT and CDR2 YYEEEE. The CDR3 loop spans 15 amino acids. V was clipped by 5 bases and J by 5 bases; unmatched bases: 11. CDR3 nucleotide sequence: TGTGCCAGCAGTTCCTTATCCGGGACAGGGAACGAGCAGTACTTC. The encoded protein is CASSSLSGTGNEQYF.

The rearrangement links TRBV4-1 to TRBJ1-2, with D unclear. The CDR3 is 14 amino acids. V lost 3 bases and J 9 bases, leaving 17 bases between the germline ends. The V gene's germline CDR1 is MGHRA and CDR2 YSYEKL. The CDR3 loop reads CASSQGGGPISYTF. CDR3 DNA sequence: TGCGCCAGCAGCCAGGGCGGAGGGCCTATAAGCTACACCTTC.

This chain joins TRBV10-3 and TRBJ2-7; TRBD2 matches 7 bases. Germline V gene sequence: CDR1 ENHRY, CDR2 SYGVKD. The V gene end was trimmed by 4 bases and the J gene end by 5 bases; junction bases not matched to a gene: 5. The length of the CDR3 is 13 residues. The CDR3 is CAISARTSHEQYF. In DNA, the CDR3 is TGTGCCATCAGTGCCCGGACTAGTCACGAGCAGTACTTC.

The CDR3 DNA sequence: TGTGCCTGGAGTGTCCCTACAGGGTTTGGCTATGGCTACACCTTC. Protein: CAWSVPTGFGYGYTF. The rearrangement joins TRBV30 to TRBJ1-2; tentative D call: TRBD1 (6 bases). V lost 0 bases to trimming and J lost 4 bases, with 15 bases between them. CDR1 and CDR2 (germline): GTSNPN, SVGIG (reference sequence). This CDR3 is built from 15 residues.

The rearrangement uses TRBV28 and TRBJ1-3, with 7 positions matching TRBD1. The CDR3 totals 15 residues. The V gene's germline CDR1 is MDHEN and CDR2 SYDVKM. With V trimmed by 3 bases and J by 4 bases, 6 bases remained unmatched. The CDR3 nucleotides are TGTGCCAGCAGTTTGACAGGGACGGGAGGAAACACCATATATTTT. It translates to CASSLTGTGGNTIYF.

This chain connects TRBV12-3 or TRBV12-4 to TRBJ1-5, with unresolved D. This CDR3 has 11 amino acids. Trimming took 3 bases from V and 10 from J, leaving 7 bases between them. This chain's CDR3 is CASSLGGPQHF. CDR3 DNA sequence: TGTGCCAGCAGTTTGGGAGGCCCCCAGCATTTT.

CDR3 protein: CASSQGGIAATNEKLFF. As DNA, the CDR3 is TGTGCCAGCAGCCAGGGGGGAATAGCGGCAACTAATGAAAAACTGTTTTTT. This chain connects TRBV28 to TRBJ1-4, with 7 positions matching TRBD1. CDR1 is MDHEN and CDR2 is SYDVKM in the germline V gene. The CDR3 totals 17 residues. J gave up 0 bases and V 6 bases, and 10 bases lay outside the gene matches.

This clone was counted only a few times. The V and J genes are TRBV2 and TRBJ2-3; 9 bases align to TRBD1. CDR3 length: 17 residues. Looked up from germline, CDR1 is SNHLY and CDR2 is FYNNEI. With 7 bases clipped from V and 3 bases from J, the junction kept 14 bases outside the gene matches. CDR3 in amino acids: CASKSQLGQGRTDTQYF. CDR3 nucleotides: TGTGCCAGCAAGTCCCAACTCGGACAGGGGAGGACAGATACGCAGTATTTT.

There are a few counts of this clone. The chain uses TRBV10-3 and TRBJ1-2; 10 nucleotides agree with TRBD1. The V gene's germline CDR1 is ENHRY and CDR2 SYGVKD. This CDR3 is built from 13 residues. J was trimmed by 6 bases and V by 6 bases; bases with no gene match: 4. The CDR3 protein is CAIRKTGGDGYTF. As DNA, the CDR3 is TGTGCCATCAGGAAGACAGGGGGCGATGGCTACACCTTC.

J is TRBJ2-1 and V is TRBV6-5; TRBD2 might be the D (5 bases). The V and J ends lost 7 bases and 2 bases respectively, with 12 bases between them. CDR3 length: 14 residues. The germline V gene has CDR1 MNHEY and CDR2 SVGAGI. This CDR3 reads CASITGGPYNEQFF. The CDR3 DNA is TGTGCCAGCATTACCGGAGGACCCTACAATGAGCAGTTCTTC.

The rearrangement uses TRBV25-1 and TRBJ1-6, with TRBD1 matching 8 bases. CDR1 and CDR2 (germline): MGHDK, SYGVNS. The V segment lost 6 bases and the J segment 8 bases; nucleotides outside the gene matches: 3. The CDR3 loop spans 13 amino acids. This CDR3 reads CASRGQDYSPLHF. CDR3 in DNA: TGTGCCAGCAGGGGACAGGACTATTCACCCCTCCACTTT.

The V call is TRBV29-1, the J call TRBJ2-7; TRBD1 matches 10 bases. The CDR3 runs 13 residues. Germline V gives CDR1 SQVTM, CDR2 ANQGSEA. V lost 5 bases, J lost 2 bases, and 3 bases stayed unmatched. The CDR3 reads CSVRTGGTYEQYF. The CDR3 DNA follows: TGCAGCGTTCGGACAGGGGGGACCTACGAGCAGTACTTC.

The chain recombines TRBV4-1 with TRBJ1-2, with 8 bases fitting TRBD1. CDR3 length: 16 amino acids. Germline CDR1 MGHRA, CDR2 YSYEKL. The V and J ends lost 4 bases and 1 base, in that order; junction bases with no gene match: 8. Here the CDR3 reads CASSPSETGVNYGYTF. CDR3 in DNA: TGCGCCAGCAGCCCCTCGGAGACAGGGGTTAACTATGGCTACACCTTC.

The CDR3 sequence is CAWSAGGTETQYF. CDR3 DNA: TGTGCCTGGAGTGCAGGGGGTACGGAGACCCAGTACTTC. The rearrangement uses TRBV30 and TRBJ2-5; 7 nucleotides agree with TRBD1. This CDR3 comprises 13 residues. The germline gives CDR1 GTSNPN, CDR2 SVGIG (reference sequence). Trimming took 1 base from V and 5 from J; bases not matched to a gene: 4.

The rearrangement uses TRBV27 and TRBJ2-5, with TRBD2 identical over 9 bases. With 5 bases clipped from V and 3 bases from J, the junction kept 4 bases outside the gene matches. CDR1 and CDR2 (germline): MNHEY, SMNVEV (reference sequence). CDR3 size: 14 residues. CDR3 sequence (DNA): TGTGCCAGCAGTCTATTAGCGGGAGAAGAGACCCAGTACTTC. As protein: CASSLLAGEETQYF.

The chain recombines TRBV18 with TRBJ1-1; TRBD1 agrees at 8 bases. The junction had 3 bases not matched to a gene; V was cut back by 3 bases and J by 3 bases. Germline V gene data show CDR1 as KGHSH and CDR2 as LQKENI. CDR3 length equals 14 residues. This CDR3 is CASSPQTGDTEAFF. The CDR3 nucleotides read TGTGCCAGCTCACCTCAGACAGGGGACACTGAAGCTTTCTTT.

The chain joins TRBV7-9 to TRBJ1-4, with D tentatively TRBD1 (5 bases). CDR1 is SEHNR and CDR2 is FQNEAQ in the germline V gene (reference sequence). There are 13 residues in the CDR3. Trimming shortened V by 4 bases and J by 7 bases, and 10 bases separated the two germline ends. CDR3 residues: CASSSQGGEKLFF. The DNA for the CDR3 is TGTGCCAGCAGCTCGCAGGGTGGTGAAAAACTGTTTTTT.

This clone was seen only once. J is TRBJ1-2 and V is TRBV18; a possible D gene is TRBD1 (5 bases). This CDR3 has 14 amino acids. CDR1 and CDR2 (germline): KGHSH, LQKENI. V lost 0 bases to trimming and J lost 8 bases, with 13 bases between them. In DNA, the CDR3 is TGTGCCAGCTCACCACCTGACAGTTCGTGGGGCTACACCTTC. Its translation: CASSPPDSSWGYTF.

In its sample, this clone was seen a few times. The chain combines TRBV5-1 with TRBJ1-2, with D tentatively TRBD1 (5 bases). CDR1 SGHRS and CDR2 YFSETQ come from the germline V gene. This CDR3 region has 14 residues. The V end lost 1 base, the J end lost 5 bases, and 12 bases lay between the germline ends. The CDR3 sequence is CASSLSQGGYGYTF. CDR3 DNA: TGCGCCAGCAGCTTGAGCCAGGGTGGGTATGGCTACACCTTC.